Listed below are T cell receptor beta chains from one sample, sequenced in a study of blood T cell repertoires in COVID-19. TCRdb's table, derived via immunoSEQ multiplex PCR, lists solely in-frame clones and lacks some. The table lists about 380,000 clones, roughly 85% of them singletons. Material for sequencing was peripheral blood. These receptors all stem from a young woman with acute or convalescent COVID-19. Both conserved end residues are part of each CDR3. D genes are given only for firm matches. Clone size is shown for a subset of rows, as once, few, many or a class of expanded clone.

abundance,v_gene,j_gene,d_gene,len,CDR3nt,CDR3aa
.,TRBV5-1,TRBJ1-2,.,13,TGCGCCAGCAGCTTGGACAGGGTTTTTGGCTACACCTTC,CASSLDRVFGYTF
once,TRBV27,TRBJ2-7,TRBD1,14,TGTGCCAGTAGAAGGCTAGGGGGCGGAGACGAGCAGTACTTC,CASRRLGGGDEQYF
.,TRBV21-1,TRBJ1-3,.,17,TGTGCCAGCAGCAAAGGGGGTGGGGGCAACAGAGGAAACACCATATATTTT,CASSKGGGGNRGNTIYF
.,TRBV19,TRBJ1-5,.,14,TGTGCCAGTAGTATCTCAGACAGTCATCAGCCCCAGCATTTT,CASSISDSHQPQHF
once,TRBV10-1,TRBJ2-4,.,15,TGCGCCAGCAGTGAGTCGGCGGGGACGTTTAACATTCAGTACTTC,CASSESAGTFNIQYF
.,TRBV28,TRBJ2-7,.,13,TGTGCCAGCAGTTCCAGGGTCGCCTACGAGCAGTACTTC,CASSSRVAYEQYF
.,TRBV3-1/TRBV3-2,TRBJ2-5,TRBD2,14,TGTGCCAGCAGCGTCGGACTAGCCCAAGAGACCCAGTACTTC,CASSVGLAQETQYF
.,TRBV5-1,TRBJ2-1,TRBD2,17,TGCGCCAGCAGCACAGTCCGGGGGACTAGCGGGGGCTGTGAGCAGTTCTTC,CASSTVRGTSGGCEQFF
.,TRBV19,TRBJ2-2,TRBD1,15,TGTGCCAGTAGGGGGGGACAGGGGGACACCGGGGAGCTGTTTTTT,CASRGGQGDTGELFF
.,TRBV4-1,TRBJ1-1,TRBD1,14,TGCGCCAGCAGCCACGTACAGGGGTATCCTGAAGCTTTCTTT,CASSHVQGYPEAFF
.,TRBV10-3,TRBJ2-6,TRBD1,13,TGTGCCATACAGGGGGCTGGGGCCAACGTCCTGACTTTC,CAIQGAGANVLTF
.,TRBV28,TRBJ1-2,TRBD1,14,TGTGCCAGCAGTCGTCAGGGGGCGCAGTATGGCTACACCTTC,CASSRQGAQYGYTF
.,TRBV10-2,TRBJ2-3,TRBD2,15,TGCGCCAGCAGTTTGACTAGCGGGGCGCCAGATACGCAGTATTTT,CASSLTSGAPDTQYF
few,TRBV2,TRBJ1-3,TRBD1,15,TGTGCCAGCAGTCCCCGTGGACAGGTTGGAAACACCATATATTTT,CASSPRGQVGNTIYF
.,TRBV27,TRBJ1-1,TRBD1,15,TGTGCCAGCAGTTTATTCGCGACAGGGAGTACTGAAGCTTTCTTT,CASSLFATGSTEAFF
.,TRBV5-1,TRBJ1-2,.,14,TGCGCCAGCAGCCCGCTGGGTGGGCAGGGCGGCTACACCTTT,CASSPLGGQGGYTF
.,TRBV6-4,TRBJ1-2,.,14,TGTGCCAGCAGTGAAATAAGTCTAAACTATGGCTACACCTTC,CASSEISLNYGYTF
.,TRBV12-3/TRBV12-4,TRBJ2-7,TRBD2,13,TGTGCCAGCAGTCCCCCCGGGGGGGACGAGCAGTACTTC,CASSPPGGDEQYF
.,TRBV24-1,TRBJ2-2,TRBD2,14,TGTGCCACGACGGCGGGAGGTTGGACCGGGGAGCTGTTTTTT,CATTAGGWTGELFF
.,TRBV29-1,TRBJ2-6,.,16,TGCAGCGTTGGCTGGGGTGGGAGCTCTGGGGCCAACGTCCTGACTTTC,CSVGWGGSSGANVLTF
.,TRBV7-3,TRBJ2-7,.,15,TGTGCCAGCAGCTTAGGGCGGGGACCCTCCTACGAGCAGTACTTC,CASSLGRGPSYEQYF
.,TRBV5-1,TRBJ1-2,TRBD1,16,TGCGCCAGCAGCTTAGTTCCGGGACAGGGGGTTACTGGCTACACCTTC,CASSLVPGQGVTGYTF
.,TRBV30,TRBJ2-4,.,18,TGTGCCTGGAGTTTTATGGGCCAGGGGACCTTAGCCAAAAACATTCAGTACTTC,CAWSFMGQGTLAKNIQYF
.,TRBV21-1,TRBJ1-2,.,15,TGTGCCATAAGCCCCCAGGGGAAAGCTAACTATGGCTACACCTTC,CAISPQGKANYGYTF
.,TRBV6-5,TRBJ1-3,TRBD1,15,TGTGCCAGCACCGGACAGGGAATGTGGGGAAACACCATATATTTT,CASTGQGMWGNTIYF
.,TRBV4-2,TRBJ1-5,.,15,TGTGCCAGCAGCCAGTACAGTACAAACAATCAGCCCCAGCATTTT,CASSQYSTNNQPQHF
.,TRBV21-1,TRBJ2-7,.,14,TGTGCCAGCAGCAAAGAGAAGGGAGTCGACGAGCAGTACTTC,CASSKEKGVDEQYF
.,TRBV7-9,TRBJ2-7,.,15,TGTGCCAGCAGCTTAACCCAAAGCGGGTCCTACGAGCAGTACTTC,CASSLTQSGSYEQYF
once,TRBV6-4,TRBJ2-7,TRBD2,14,TGTGCCAGCAGTGAAATAGCGGGAGGCTACGAGCAGTACTTC,CASSEIAGGYEQYF
.,TRBV7-2,TRBJ2-2,.,17,TGTGCCAGCAGCCCCCCCATTAGTGGGAGAAGGAACGGGGAGCTGTTTTTT,CASSPPISGRRNGELFF
.,TRBV7-9,TRBJ2-2,.,17,TGTGCCAGCAGCCAAACGGGACATAATTCGAACACCGGGGAGCTGTTTTTT,CASSQTGHNSNTGELFF
.,TRBV28,TRBJ1-2,TRBD1,14,TGTGCCAGCAGTCCCGGGACAGGGTATGGGGGCTACACCTTC,CASSPGTGYGGYTF